These 23 T cell receptor beta chains came from one sample sequenced in a study of response to subunit inactivated influenza vaccine. TCRdb redid the calling of the RT-PCR reads with MiXCR, one entry per CDR3 protein. Seen here are hundreds of thousands of distinct CDR3 sequences, less than 20% observed once, and the top ten hold 9.5% to 13%. The sample in question was PBMCs from blood, obtained roughly 5 days after vaccination. The origin of the receptors is a man aged 50 or older who received an inactivated influenza vaccine.

This clonotype was detected ten times or more. The chain joins TRBV6-5 to TRBJ2-3; 8 bases agree with TRBD2. CDR3 length: 15 amino acids. Germline CDR1 MNHEY, CDR2 SVGAGI. With V trimmed by 4 bases and J by 3 bases, 6 bases remained unmatched. Here the CDR3 reads CASSSQAGATDTQYF. DNA for the CDR3: TGTGCCAGCAGTTCCCAAGCGGGGGCTACAGATACGCAGTATTTT.

The rearrangement uses TRBV27 and TRBJ1-4; D unclear. This CDR3 comprises 15 residues. V was cut by 7 bases and J by 0 bases, with 12 bases left in between. Germline CDR1 is MNHEY and CDR2 is SMNVEV (reference sequence). CDR3 amino acids: CASTDIYSTNEKLFF. As DNA, the CDR3 is TGTGCCAGCACTGACATCTACTCAACTAATGAAAAACTGTTTTTT.

The chain uses TRBV7-9 and TRBJ2-5; TRBD1 or TRBD2 may be the D gene (5 bases each). The germline V gene has CDR1 SEHNR and CDR2 FQNEAQ (reference sequence). Deletions cut 5 bases from V and 5 bases from J, with 18 bases between. CDR3 length equals 15 residues. DNA of the CDR3: TGTGCCAGCAGCCAAGGAGACTTGGGACGGGAGACCCAGTACTTC. It encodes CASSQGDLGRETQYF.

This sequence joins TRBV4-3 and TRBJ2-3, with 9 bases lining up with TRBD2. The CDR3 extends over 15 amino acids. Trimming removed 0 bases from V and 9 bases from J; junction bases left unmatched: 7. Germline V gene lookup returns CDR1 LGHNA and CDR2 YSLEER. The CDR3 loop reads CASSQDYGGRETQYF. For the CDR3, the DNA is TGCGCCAGCAGCCAAGATTACGGCGGGAGGGAAACGCAGTATTTT.

This clonotype was picked up a small number of times. V usage is TRBV6-1 and J usage is TRBJ1-5, with 8 bases matching TRBD1. The germline V gene encodes CDR1 MNHNS and CDR2 SASEGT. The CDR3 is made up of 15 amino acids. The trim removed 6 bases at V and 2 bases at J, leaving 6 bases unmatched. The CDR3 region is CASRPQGAGNQPQHF. The CDR3 DNA is TGTGCCAGCAGACCCCAGGGGGCCGGCAATCAGCCCCAGCATTTT.

This clonotype was detected a few times. V gene TRBV12-3 or TRBV12-4 combines with J gene TRBJ2-7; D is perhaps TRBD1 (5 bases). With 1 base removed from V and 3 bases from J, the gap between germline ends came to 16 bases. CDR3 length: 16 residues. CDR3 sequence (DNA): TGTGCCAGCAGTTTAGGGGGCCAATTACCCCACTACGAGCAGTACTTC. Translation: CASSLGGQLPHYEQYF.

This chain links TRBV6-2 or TRBV6-3 with TRBJ2-7; D remains unclear. V lost 8 bases, J lost 7 bases, and 12 bases lay in between. Per the germline V gene, CDR1 is MNHEY and CDR2 is SVGEGT. This CDR3 comprises 11 residues. The DNA for the CDR3 is TGTGCCAGCTCGGACCTGTTAGAGCAGTACTTC. Amino acid sequence: CASSDLLEQYF.

At least ten counts were recorded for this clonotype. CDR3 region: CSARAAGGPHEQYF. The CDR3 coding sequence is TGCAGTGCTAGAGCAGCGGGAGGGCCCCACGAGCAGTACTTC. V usage is TRBV20-1 and J usage is TRBJ2-7; 10 bases align to TRBD2. J was trimmed by 5 bases and V by 1 base; bases with no gene match: 5. CDR1 is DFQATT, CDR2 SNEGSKA, per germline (reference sequence). The CDR3 has 14 residues.

The V and J genes are TRBV6-2 or TRBV6-3 and TRBJ1-1; unclear D gene. V was pared by 6 bases and J by 5 bases, with 10 bases between. The CDR3 contains 12 residues. Germline assignment: CDR1 MNHEY and CDR2 SVGEGT. The chain's CDR3 is CASRITETEAFF. CDR3 in DNA: TGTGCCAGCAGGATAACAGAAACTGAAGCTTTCTTT.

In its sample, this clonotype was seen a few times. The chain recombines TRBV28 with TRBJ2-7; D unclear. Germline V gene lookup returns CDR1 MDHEN and CDR2 SYDVKM. V was trimmed by 3 bases and J by 3 bases, leaving 6 bases between them. The CDR3 is 12 amino acids. For the CDR3, the DNA is TGTGCCAGCAGTTTGACAAACTACGAGCAGTACTTC. It codes for CASSLTNYEQYF. Full variable domain (missing parts from reference TRBV28 and TRBJ2-7): DVKVTQSSRYLVKRTGEKVFLECVQDMDHENMFWYRQDPGLGLRLIYFSYDVKMKEKGDIPEGYSVSREKKERFSLILESASTNQTSMYLCASSLTNYEQYFGPGTRLTVT.

This clonotype was counted once. It may be a read error: a sequence one base away is much more abundant. The chain has TRBV15 and TRBJ2-5, with TRBD2 as a possible D gene (6 bases). The CDR3 is 17 amino acids. Germline CDR1 reads LNHNV; CDR2 reads YYDKDF (reference sequence). CDR3 nucleotides: TGTGCCACCAGCAGAGATTACCCCCTAGCGACCCAAGAGATCCAGTACTTC. It codes for CATSRDYPLATQEIQYF.

This clonotype was found a few times. The rearrangement links TRBV6-5 to TRBJ2-4; perhaps TRBD1 as D (6 bases). The CDR3 consists of 14 residues. Germline V lookup: CDR1 MNHEY, CDR2 SVGAGI. V lost 2 bases and J lost 6, with 11 bases in between. CDR3 coding DNA: TGTGCCAGCAGTTACCGGACGGACAGAAACATTCAGTACTTC. Protein sequence: CASSYRTDRNIQYF.

This clonotype was seen only a few times. The junction departs from the called germline gene at one end, perhaps through a read error. The rearrangement uses TRBV11-2 and TRBJ2-1; TRBD2 matches 9 bases. Germline CDR1 is SGHAT and CDR2 is FQNNGV. The CDR3 is 17 amino acids. The CDR3 sequence: CASSLEGAREGYNEQFF. CDR3 DNA sequence: TGTGCCAGCAGCCTAGAAGGAGCGCGGGAGGGGTACAATGAGCAGTTCTTC.

In this sample, this clonotype turned up a few times. Written as DNA, the CDR3 is TGTGCCTCCGGGCTAACTGGAAACACCATATATTTT. As protein: CASGLTGNTIYF. This chain uses TRBV28 with TRBJ1-3; D ambiguous. The germline V gene has CDR1 MDHEN and CDR2 SYDVKM. CDR3 length: 12 residues. V was trimmed by 11 bases and J by 2 bases, leaving 10 bases between them.

This chain links TRBV6-1 with TRBJ2-7; possible D gene TRBD1, 5 bases. The CDR3 is 14 residues long. CDR1 and CDR2 (germline): MNHNS, SASEGT. The V end was cut by 6 bases, the J end by 8 bases, with 20 bases between. CDR3 sequence (DNA): TGTGCCAGCAGGAATACCCAGGGTTCCCAAAAGCAGTACTTC. Amino acid sequence: CASRNTQGSQKQYF.

The V gene is TRBV20-1, the J gene TRBJ1-5; no definite D call. CDR1 and CDR2 from the germline V gene are DFQATT and SNEGSKA (reference sequence). Trimming cost V 3 bases and J 0 bases, with 12 bases left between them. CDR3 length: 15 residues. CDR3 amino acids: CSARDVTFSNQPQHF. The CDR3 DNA reads as TGCAGTGCTAGGGATGTTACCTTTAGCAATCAGCCCCAGCATTTT.

This chain links TRBV5-1 with TRBJ2-2; 9 nucleotides match TRBD2. The CDR3 runs to 16 residues. Germline CDR1 SGHRS, CDR2 YFSETQ. J gave up 4 bases and V 0 bases, and 4 bases lay outside the gene matches. The DNA of the CDR3 is TGCGCCAGCAGCTTGGCCAGCGGGGGGCGCACCGGGGAGCTGTTTTTT. It encodes CASSLASGGRTGELFF.

This chain connects TRBV3-1 to TRBJ2-3; D unresolved. The CDR3 sequence is 15 residues long. Germline V gene sequence: CDR1 LGHDT, CDR2 YNNKEL (reference sequence). The V gene lost 1 base and the J gene lost 5 bases, with 13 bases spanning the gap. CDR3 nucleotides: TGTGCCAGCAGCCAAGGTGTTGGCCTCGGAGATACGCAGTATTTT. This gives the protein CASSQGVGLGDTQYF.

Regarding this clonotype: A single base separates this from a much larger clone, so it may be a read error. The V gene is TRBV7-9, the J gene TRBJ2-5; no reliable D call. Germline assignment: CDR1 SEHNR and CDR2 FQNEAQ (reference sequence). Trimming removed 10 bases from V and 2 bases from J, with 8 bases in between. The CDR3 extends over 11 amino acids. CDR3 region: CATSGQETQYF. CDR3 bases: TGTGCCACCAGTGGGCAAGAGACCCAGTACTTC.

There are a few counts of this clonotype. This sequence joins TRBV9 and TRBJ2-3; 9 nucleotides match TRBD2. CDR1 is SGDLS and CDR2 is YYNGEE in the germline V gene. With 0 bases clipped from V and 4 bases from J, the junction kept 6 bases outside the gene matches. The CDR3 loop spans 16 amino acids. CDR3 coding DNA: TGTGCCAGCAGCGTAGGGCTAGCGGGAACGGCAGATACGCAGTATTTT. As protein: CASSVGLAGTADTQYF.

This clonotype was seen a handful of times. The rearrangement uses TRBV4-2 and TRBJ2-1; 14 positions match TRBD2. The length of the CDR3 is 16 residues. V gave up 2 bases and J gave up 7 bases; unmatched junction bases: 4. CDR1 LGHNA and CDR2 YNFKEQ come from the germline V gene. The CDR3 loop reads CASSQRGLAGANEQFF. In DNA form, the CDR3 reads TGTGCCAGCAGCCAACGGGGACTAGCGGGAGCAAATGAGCAGTTCTTC.

CDR3 DNA: TGTGCCAGCAGCCAAGAGGGGGGGACTAGCGGGGCCCTAGATACGCAGTATTTT. This encodes CASSQEGGTSGALDTQYF. The J gene is TRBJ2-3, the V gene TRBV3-1; 13 bases are shared with TRBD2. Per germline, CDR1 LGHDT and CDR2 YNNKEL (reference sequence). Trimming cost V 0 bases and J 5 bases; bases outside gene matches: 8. The CDR3 has 18 amino acids.

The sample holds many counts of this clonotype. V is TRBV29-1 and J is TRBJ2-5; D remains ambiguous. V dropped 5 bases and J dropped 5 bases, with 12 bases sitting between them. This CDR3 is built from 12 residues. The germline V gene has CDR1 SQVTM and CDR2 ANQGSEA. The CDR3 DNA sequence: TGCAGCGTTCAGCTAACAAGGGAGACCCAGTACTTC. Its protein product is CSVQLTRETQYF.